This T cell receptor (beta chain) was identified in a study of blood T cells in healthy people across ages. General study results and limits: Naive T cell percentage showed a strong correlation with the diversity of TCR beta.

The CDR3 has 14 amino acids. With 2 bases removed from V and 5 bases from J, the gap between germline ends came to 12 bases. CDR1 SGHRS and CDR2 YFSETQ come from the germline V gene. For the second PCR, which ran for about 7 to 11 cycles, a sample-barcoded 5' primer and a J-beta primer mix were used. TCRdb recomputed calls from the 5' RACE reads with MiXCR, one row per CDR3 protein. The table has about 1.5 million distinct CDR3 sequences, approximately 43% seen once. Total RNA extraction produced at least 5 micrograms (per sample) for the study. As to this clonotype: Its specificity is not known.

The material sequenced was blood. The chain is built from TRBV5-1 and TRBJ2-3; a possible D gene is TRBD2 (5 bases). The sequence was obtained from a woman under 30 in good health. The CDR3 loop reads CASSLIGVIDTQYF. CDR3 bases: TGCGCCAGCAGCTTAATCGGGGTCATAGATACGCAGTATTTT.